The count of the clone carrying this TCR beta chain is one. This CDR3 has 15 residues. Losses at the gene ends were 4 bases for V and 2 bases for J; bases not matched to a gene: 5. Germline V lookup: CDR1 SGHDT, CDR2 YYEEEE. Assay: immunoSEQ multiplex PCR; the TCRdb copy retains only in-frame clones and omits some. The sample lists 170,000 or so clones, approximately 86% occurring once. The data were obtained in a study of blood T cell repertoires in COVID-19. Turning to the study itself: Italy, Spain and the United States were the sources of the convalescent and acute COVID-19 samples.

The chain joins TRBV5-6 to TRBJ2-7, with 11 bases that match TRBD2. The clonotype originates from a man aged 55 to 69 with COVID-19, enrolled during active disease. The source material was peripheral blood. CDR3 region: CASSETSGATYEQYF. DNA for the CDR3: TGTGCCAGCAGCGAGACTAGCGGGGCCACCTACGAGCAGTACTTC. Combining the CDR3 with reference TRBV5-6 and TRBJ2-7 gives the whole variable domain DAGVTQSPTHLIKTRGQQVTLRCSPKSGHDTVSWYQQALGQGPQFIFQYYEEEERQRGNFPDRFSGHQFPNYSSELNVNALLLGDSALYLCASSETSGATYEQYFGPGTRLTVT.